The present TCR beta chain was sequenced within a study of blood T cell repertoires in COVID-19. Whole-study context: From the United States, Italy and Spain came samples of acute and convalescent COVID-19.

Libraries were prepared by immunoSEQ multiplex PCR; TCRdb keeps only in-frame clonotypes and omits some of them. The sample records about 70,000 clones, roughly 73% being singletons. This TCR derives from a woman in her fifties or sixties with acute or convalescent COVID-19. Sequenced sample: peripheral blood.

CDR3 coding DNA: TGTGCCAGCAGCGGGGGGGTTGATTCACCCCTCCACTTT. Translating it yields CASSGGVDSPLHF. The chain recombines TRBV9 with TRBJ1-6; maybe TRBD1 (5 bases). This CDR3 is 13 amino acids long. Trimming left V 3 bases short and J 8 bases short, with 9 bases between. The germline V gene has CDR1 SGDLS and CDR2 YYNGEE. Complete variable domain (other parts from reference TRBV9 and TRBJ1-6): DSGVTQTPKHLITATGQRVTLRCSPRSGDLSVYWYQQSLDQGLQFLIQYYNGEERAKGNILERFSAQQFPDLHSELNLSSLELGDSALYFCASSGGVDSPLHFGNGTRLTVT.